This TCR beta chain was documented in a study of regulatory T cells in long-lasting Graves disease. Time point noted: newly diagnosed GD, antithyroid drugs for less than 3 months. Following extraction of RNA from PBMCs, that RNA was used to make the TCR library. As regards this clonotype: This may be a read error, as it is one base from a much larger clone.

The TCR beta library used iRepertoire HTBI primers with Arm-PCR amplification of CDR3. One entry per CDR3 protein, called by TCRdb with MiXCR from the multiplex PCR reads. This sample has some 500,000 distinct CDR3 sequences; about 16% occur once, and the top ten carry 20% to 25%. CDR3 length equals 13 residues. Trimming pared 1 base from V and 4 bases from J, leaving 10 bases between. Per the germline V gene, CDR1 is GTSNPN and CDR2 is SVGIG (reference sequence). These data were also reused for a study on T cells in Graves' hyperthyroidism and ophthalmopathy.

The clonotype comes from a woman aged 35-60 years with Graves disease. The chain couples TRBV30 to TRBJ1-2, with D possibly matching TRBD1 (6 bases). The specimen was peripheral blood mononuclear cells (PBMCs), collected at new diagnosis, from a patient treated with antithyroid drugs. The CDR3 is CAWSGGQLYGYTF. The CDR3 DNA sequence: TGTGCCTGGAGTGGGGGACAACTCTATGGCTACACCTTC.